This entry lists 23 T cell receptor beta chains sequenced from one sample in a study of tumor-infiltrating lymphocytes in primary liver carcinoma. With a constant-region primer, TCR beta cDNA was made from roughly 500 ng of total RNA. The TCR beta library was amplified through three nested multiplex PCR rounds in a modified ARM-PCR procedure. Both of the initial two PCR rounds ran for around 10 cycles and employed TRBV1-TRBV30 forward primers alongside a C-beta reverse primer. TCRdb ran MiXCR on the multiplex PCR reads and lists one entry per CDR3 protein. Counted here are approximately 320,000 distinct CDR3 sequences, about three fifths occurring once; the ten biggest clones make up over 15%. The authors took blood RNA from unsorted whole blood and also extracted germline DNA. The specimen sequenced was peripheral blood. The receptors shown here come from a woman aged 25 to 39 with primary liver carcinoma and hepatitis B virus infection.

Worth noting for this clonotype: Being one base from a much bigger clone, this may be a read error. The chain carries TRBV12-3 or TRBV12-4 and TRBJ2-2; D is undetermined. V was trimmed by 8 bases and J by 5 bases, leaving 9 bases between them. This CDR3 region has 12 residues. The CDR3 loop reads CASGIGTGELFF. The DNA for the CDR3 is TGTGCCAGCGGTATCGGGACCGGGGAGCTGTTTTTT.

A word on this clonotype: A much larger clone differs from this one at a single base, so this may be a read error. This chain joins TRBV12-3 or TRBV12-4 and TRBJ2-2; TRBD2 aligns across 9 bases. The CDR3 is 16 residues long. V shed 3 bases, J shed 4 bases, and the junction held 6 bases outside the gene matches. CDR3 in DNA: TGTGCCAGCAGTTTCGTCCTAGCGGGAAGCACCGGGGAGCTGTTTTTT. Residues: CASSFVLAGSTGELFF.

Comments on this clonotype: A much larger clone differs by one base, so this may be a read error. This chain links TRBV29-1 with TRBJ2-3; D might be TRBD1 or TRBD2, each matching 5 bases. The CDR3 spans 14 residues. V shed 8 bases and J shed 0 bases, with 15 bases lying between them. Germline V CDR1 and CDR2: SQVTM, ANQGSEA. Here the CDR3 DNA reads TGCAGCCTTAAAAGGGACGGAAGCACAGATACGCAGTATTTT. It encodes CSLKRDGSTDTQYF.

This clonotype was seen at least ten times. The rearrangement joins TRBV11-2 to TRBJ1-6; perhaps TRBD1 as D (6 bases). Germline V gene lookup returns CDR1 SGHAT and CDR2 FQNNGV. The CDR3 covers 14 residues. Trimming removed 3 bases from V and 7 bases from J, with 10 bases in between. CDR3 residues: CASSLNRANSPLHF. The CDR3 nucleotides are TGTGCCAGCAGCTTGAACAGGGCCAATTCACCCCTCCACTTT.

The CDR3, as DNA: TGTGCCAGCAGCTTAGGAGCTAGCGGGAGGGCTGATGAGCAGTTCTTC. It encodes CASSLGASGRADEQFF. This rearrangement joins TRBV7-8 to TRBJ2-1, with TRBD2 matching 12 bases. Trimming took 1 base from V and 8 from J; bases not matched to a gene: 6. Germline-derived CDR1 and CDR2 are SGHVS and FQNEAQ. The CDR3 is made up of 16 amino acids.

A few counts support this clonotype. V gene TRBV4-2 combines with J gene TRBJ2-1; D is possibly TRBD1 (6 bases). This CDR3 spans 15 amino acids. V was clipped by 4 bases and J by 0 bases, with 10 bases between them. CDR1 LGHNA and CDR2 YNFKEQ come from the germline V gene. The CDR3 nucleotides are TGTGCCAGCAGCCCTTGGGACACCTCCTACAATGAGCAGTTCTTC. Its protein product is CASSPWDTSYNEQFF.

Notes on this clonotype: A much more abundant neighbour one base away suggests this may be a read error. The chain is built from TRBV29-1 and TRBJ2-7; unclear D gene. The CDR3 is made up of 12 amino acids. CDR1 and CDR2 from the germline V gene are SQVTM and ANQGSEA. CDR3 bases: TGCAACGTTGCTGCCCTGGACTACGAGCAGTACTTC. Amino acids: CNVAALDYEQYF.

This clonotype was observed many times. The chain has TRBV11-2 and TRBJ2-7; no firm D call. The CDR3 is 14 residues long. The V and J ends lost 1 base and 3 bases respectively, with 10 bases between them. Germline V lookup: CDR1 SGHAT, CDR2 FQNNGV. CDR3: CASSLAPDGYEQYF. The CDR3 DNA reads TGTGCCAGCAGCTTAGCCCCGGACGGCTACGAGCAGTACTTC.

This clonotype was counted once. The chain joins TRBV6-6 to TRBJ2-5; D may be TRBD2 (6 bases). CDR3 length: 16 amino acids. In germline, CDR1 is MNHNY, CDR2 SVGAGI (reference sequence). V was pared by 6 bases and J by 5 bases, with 22 bases between. The CDR3 DNA sequence: TGTGCCAGCAGACTGACAACGGGAGATGTATGGGAGACCCAGTACTTC. This codes for CASRLTTGDVWETQYF.

The CDR3, as DNA: TGTGCTAGTGGTTTGGAATGGGTGCAGTTCTTC. This sequence encodes CASGLEWVQFF. This chain joins TRBV12-5 and TRBJ2-1; D is uncertain. Trimming removed 1 base at V and 12 bases at J, with 7 bases between. Germline CDR1 LGHNT, CDR2 FRNRAP. The CDR3 runs 11 residues.

This chain connects TRBV10-2 to TRBJ2-2; 9 nucleotides line up with TRBD2. The CDR3 is 15 amino acids. Germline trimming cut 6 bases from V and 4 bases from J; bases unmatched to any gene: 6. Germline V gene lookup returns CDR1 WSHSY and CDR2 SAAADI. CDR3 DNA sequence: TGCGCCAGCAGCCCTATGACTAGCGGCACCGGGGAGCTGTTTTTT. Protein: CASSPMTSGTGELFF.

Ten or more counts support this clonotype. Written as DNA, the CDR3 is TGTGCCAGCAGCTGGACAGGGGGCGTTAATGAGCAGTTCTTC. It specifies CASSWTGGVNEQFF. The chain combines TRBV11-2 with TRBJ2-1; 11 nucleotides align to TRBD1. Per the germline V gene, CDR1 is SGHAT and CDR2 is FQNNGV. V lost 4 bases, J lost 7 bases, and 3 bases stayed unmatched. This CDR3 is built from 14 residues.

This chain links TRBV14 with TRBJ2-3; 8 nucleotides align to TRBD2. CDR1 is SGHDN, CDR2 FVKESK, per germline. The CDR3 is 18 residues long. V gave up 1 base and J gave up 6 bases; unmatched junction bases: 15. DNA of the CDR3: TGTGCCAGCAGCCAAGCACGGGTAACGGGAGGGGATATGGATACGCAGTATTTT. The encoded protein is CASSQARVTGGDMDTQYF.

On this clonotype: The germline gene is not matched at one end of the junction; a read error may be the cause. The chain recombines TRBV10-1 with TRBJ2-3; TRBD2 might be the D (6 bases). Per germline, CDR1 WNHNN and CDR2 SYGVQD (reference sequence). CDR3 length: 15 amino acids. In DNA, the CDR3 is TGCGCCAGCAGCTCCGGAGCGCGGGGCACAGGTACGCAGTATTTT. It codes for CASSSGARGTGTQYF.

Notes on this clonotype: Sequence at one end of the junction differs from germline and may be a read error. The chain links TRBV6-1 to TRBJ2-1; possible D gene TRBD2, 5 bases. The germline CDR1 and CDR2 sequences are MNHNS and SASEGT. The CDR3 contains 13 residues. The CDR3 bases are TGTGTCAGCAGACATGAGGGTCTCCCTGAGCAGTTCTTC. Its protein product is CVSRHEGLPEQFF.

About this clonotype itself: One junction end does not reproduce the germline sequence, and a read error may be involved. The chain combines TRBV11-2 with TRBJ2-2; 8 nucleotides agree with TRBD2. The germline CDR1 and CDR2 sequences are SGHAT and FQNNGV. The CDR3 has 14 residues. This chain's CDR3 is CANSPGGVPGELFF. DNA for the CDR3: TGTGCCAACAGCCCGGGGGGGGTCCCCGGGGAGCTGTTTTTT.

A note on this clonotype: The germline gene is not matched at one end of the junction; a read error may be the cause. This sequence joins TRBV11-2 and TRBJ2-7, with a tentative D call TRBD2 (5 bases). Per the germline V gene, CDR1 is SGHAT and CDR2 is FQNNGV. The CDR3 totals 15 residues. CDR3 in amino acids: CTSSLGSGSQRGQYF. The CDR3 DNA reads TGTACCAGCAGCTTAGGGTCGGGATCACAGCGTGGGCAGTACTTC.

The chain links TRBV7-8 to TRBJ2-7; weak D call: TRBD2 (6 bases). CDR3 length: 15 amino acids. Per the germline V gene, CDR1 is SGHVS and CDR2 is FQNEAQ. V lost 5 bases to trimming and J lost 5 bases, with 19 bases between them. The chain's CDR3 is CASSPHRAGRNEQYF. The CDR3 nucleotides read TGTGCCAGCAGCCCACATCGGGCGGGACGCAACGAGCAGTACTTC.

The genes are TRBV4-1 and TRBJ1-1; 7 bases map to TRBD1. The germline CDR1 and CDR2 sequences are MGHRA and YSYEKL. The CDR3 runs 16 residues. Trimming at V came to 4 bases and at J to 11 bases, leaving 19 bases not matched to a gene. The CDR3 loop is CASSPAVLQGVISAFF. CDR3 sequence (DNA): TGCGCCAGCAGCCCGGCCGTCCTGCAGGGGGTTATTTCGGCTTTCTTT.

As to this clonotype: Being one base from a much bigger clone, this may be a read error. The chain has TRBV6-2 or TRBV6-3 and TRBJ2-2, with TRBD2 matching over 9 bases. Trimming at V came to 3 bases and at J to 10 bases, leaving 6 bases not matched to a gene. The CDR3 contains 14 residues. Germline CDR1 is MNHEY and CDR2 is SVGEGT. CDR3 protein: CASSYCLAGSELFF. In DNA, the CDR3 is TGTGCCAGCAGTTATTGCCTAGCGGGATCGGAGCTGTTTTTT.

Concerning this clonotype itself: The conserved final phenylalanine or tryptophan is absent from the CDR3, which likely points to a read error. The V and J genes are TRBV12-5 and TRBJ2-3; D remains ambiguous. CDR3 size: 12 residues. CDR1 is LGHNT, CDR2 FRNRAP, per germline. V dropped 7 bases and J dropped 2 bases, with 7 bases sitting between them. CDR3 protein: CASASNTDTQYL. The CDR3 nucleotides read TGTGCTAGTGCTTCTAACACAGATACGCAGTATCTT.

This clonotype was observed a few times. DNA for the CDR3: TGTGCCAGCAGCTTGGTAGGCCGGCAGGCGGGTAGCGGGGAGCTGTTTTTT. Protein sequence: CASSLVGRQAGSGELFF. The V gene is TRBV5-5, the J gene TRBJ2-2; maybe TRBD2 (5 bases). This CDR3 is built from 17 residues. The germline V and J ends were trimmed by 0 bases and 7 bases, with 19 bases remaining between them. Germline V gene lookup returns CDR1 SGHKS and CDR2 YYEKEE (reference sequence).

A word on this clonotype: This clone may be a read error of a much larger clone one base away. The CDR3 region is CSAYPNYNEQFF. In DNA form, the CDR3 reads TGCAGCGCCTACCCCAATTACAATGAGCAGTTCTTC. J is TRBJ2-1 and V is TRBV29-1; D is ambiguous. CDR1 and CDR2 from the germline V gene are SQVTM and ANQGSEA. The CDR3 totals 12 residues. Trimming cost V 7 bases and J 4 bases, with 11 bases left between them.